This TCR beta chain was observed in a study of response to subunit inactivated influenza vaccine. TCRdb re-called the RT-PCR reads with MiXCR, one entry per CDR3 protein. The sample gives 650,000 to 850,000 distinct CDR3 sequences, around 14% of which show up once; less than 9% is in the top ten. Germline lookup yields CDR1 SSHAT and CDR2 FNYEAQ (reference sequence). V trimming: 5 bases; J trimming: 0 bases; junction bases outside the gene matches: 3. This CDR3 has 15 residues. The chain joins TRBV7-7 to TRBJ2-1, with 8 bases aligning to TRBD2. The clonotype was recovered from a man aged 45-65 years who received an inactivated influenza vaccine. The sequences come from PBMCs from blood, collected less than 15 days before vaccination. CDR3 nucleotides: TGTGCCAGCAGCCCAGGACTAGCCTCCTACAATGAGCAGTTCTTC. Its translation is CASSPGLASYNEQFF.